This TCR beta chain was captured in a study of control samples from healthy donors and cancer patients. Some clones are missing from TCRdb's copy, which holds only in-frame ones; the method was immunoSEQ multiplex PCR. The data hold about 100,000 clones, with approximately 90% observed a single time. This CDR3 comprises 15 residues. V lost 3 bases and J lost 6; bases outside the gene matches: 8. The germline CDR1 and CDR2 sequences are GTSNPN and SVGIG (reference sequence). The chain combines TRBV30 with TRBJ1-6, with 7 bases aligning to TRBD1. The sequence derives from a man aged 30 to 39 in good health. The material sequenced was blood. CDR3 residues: CAWRVPGQTNSPLHF. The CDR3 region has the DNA TGTGCCTGGAGGGTACCGGGACAGACTAATTCACCCCTCCACTTT.